This passage covers 21 T cell receptor beta chains from one sample sequenced in a study of T cells in Graves' hyperthyroidism and ophthalmopathy. Amplification targeted TCR beta CDR3 regions from RNA transcripts. The HTBI primer set drove a first-round RT-PCR of the TCR CDR3. TCRdb redid the calling of the multiplex PCR reads with MiXCR, one entry per CDR3 protein. The table records about 420,000 distinct CDR3 sequences, 15% to 18% of them present only once. Sequencing was performed on blood. The receptor set was obtained from a woman between 18 and 29 years old with Graves' hyperthyroidism.

The gene calls are TRBV20-1 and TRBJ2-1, with D tentatively TRBD1 or TRBD2 (5 bases each). The CDR3 is made up of 15 amino acids. V was trimmed by 1 base and J by 4 bases, leaving 14 bases between them. Germline CDR1 DFQATT, CDR2 SNEGSKA (reference sequence). The CDR3 bases are TGCAGTGCTAGAGGGGGCCTGGACTTTTACAATGAGCAGTTCTTC. It specifies CSARGGLDFYNEQFF.

Many counts were recorded for this clonotype. The chain uses TRBV28 and TRBJ2-7; weak D call: TRBD2 (6 bases). This CDR3 has 15 residues. Germline values: CDR1 MDHEN, CDR2 SYDVKM. V lost 2 bases and J lost 3, with 14 bases in between. The CDR3 protein is CASSLEVAVVYEQYF. The DNA for the CDR3 is TGTGCCAGCAGTTTAGAGGTAGCGGTCGTCTACGAGCAGTACTTC.

The rearrangement links TRBV19 to TRBJ2-7, with 9 bases aligning to TRBD1. The V and J ends lost 5 bases and 1 base, in that order; junction bases with no gene match: 6. Germline CDR1 and CDR2: LNHDA and SQIVND (reference sequence). This CDR3 comprises 15 residues. The CDR3 coding sequence is TGTGCCAGTAGTGTTACGGGACAGGGTTCCTACGAGCAGTACTTC. It specifies CASSVTGQGSYEQYF.

This clonotype was observed at least ten times. This rearrangement joins TRBV5-1 to TRBJ2-1; D is uncertain. CDR1 is SGHRS, CDR2 YFSETQ, per germline. Trimming removed 4 bases from V and 0 bases from J, with 11 bases in between. The CDR3 length is 15 residues. CDR3: CASSRDWSSYNEQFF. CDR3 bases: TGCGCCAGCAGCCGCGACTGGAGCTCCTACAATGAGCAGTTCTTC.

Here the CDR3 reads CASSYNREKSTEAFF. CDR3 DNA: TGTGCCAGCAGTTACAACAGGGAGAAGAGCACTGAAGCTTTCTTT. The chain has TRBV6-2 or TRBV6-3 and TRBJ1-1; tentative D call: TRBD1 (6 bases). In germline, CDR1 is MNHEY, CDR2 SVGEGT. The CDR3 has 15 amino acids. V was cut by 2 bases and J by 4 bases, with 14 bases left in between.

This clonotype was seen a handful of times. V usage is TRBV20-1 and J usage is TRBJ2-7; D gene uncertain. The ends were cut back, 6 bases at V and 6 bases at J, with 12 bases in the middle. The CDR3 sequence is 11 residues long. CDR1 is DFQATT and CDR2 is SNEGSKA in the germline V gene (reference sequence). Written as DNA, the CDR3 is TGCAGTGCCAATGGCCCCCTCGAGCAGTACTTC. Translation: CSANGPLEQYF.

This clonotype has ten or more counts. The CDR3 region is CASRLEGAVYGYTF. DNA for the CDR3: TGTGCCAGCAGGCTGGAAGGGGCGGTCTATGGCTACACCTTC. The chain carries TRBV2 and TRBJ1-2, with D possibly being TRBD1 (5 bases). The CDR3 runs 14 residues. Germline loops: CDR1 SNHLY, CDR2 FYNNEI. The V end lost 6 bases, the J end lost 4 bases, and 15 bases lay between the germline ends. The variable domain in full, completed from reference TRBV2 and TRBJ1-2, reads EPEVTQTPSHQVTQMGQEVILRCVPISNHLYFYWYRQILGQKVEFLVSFYNNEISEKSEIFDDQFSVERPDGSNFTLKIRSTKLEDSAMYFCASRLEGAVYGYTFGSGTRLTVV.

At least ten counts were recorded for this clonotype. The V gene is TRBV2, the J gene TRBJ2-7, with 9 bases lining up with TRBD1. The CDR3 is 13 residues long. J lost 2 bases, V lost 7 bases, and 3 bases had no gene match. CDR1 and CDR2 (germline): SNHLY, FYNNEI. CDR3 amino acids: CASIRDRAYEQYF. The CDR3 coding sequence is TGTGCCAGCATTAGGGACAGGGCCTACGAGCAGTACTTC. The full variable domain, its missing parts supplied by reference TRBV2 and TRBJ2-7, is EPEVTQTPSHQVTQMGQEVILRCVPISNHLYFYWYRQILGQKVEFLVSFYNNEISEKSEIFDDQFSVERPDGSNFTLKIRSTKLEDSAMYFCASIRDRAYEQYFGPGTRLTVT.

This clonotype was picked up a small number of times. The rearrangement uses TRBV6-4 and TRBJ2-1; D may be TRBD2 (5 bases). Germline CDR1 is MRHNA and CDR2 is SNTAGT. This CDR3 region has 15 residues. Trimming took off 3 bases at V and 0 bases at J, with 9 bases between the two ends. The CDR3 DNA reads as TGTGCCAGCAGTGAAGAGGCGGGCTCCTACAATGAGCAGTTCTTC. Its translation is CASSEEAGSYNEQFF.

This chain links TRBV6-1 with TRBJ2-6; 8 bases map to TRBD1. Germline V gives CDR1 MNHNS, CDR2 SASEGT. This CDR3 comprises 18 residues. With V trimmed by 2 bases and J by 2 bases, 8 bases remained unmatched. In nucleotides, the CDR3 is TGTGCCAGCAGTGAACCTTTGGACAGGGTTACTGGGGCCAACGTCCTGACTTTC. It specifies CASSEPLDRVTGANVLTF.

In this sample, this clonotype turned up many times. This chain connects TRBV28 to TRBJ2-7, with 7 bases lining up with TRBD2. The CDR3 loop spans 15 amino acids. V was clipped by 1 base and J by 2 bases; unmatched bases: 5. CDR1 and CDR2 from the germline V gene are MDHEN and SYDVKM. CDR3 region: CASSLLAGATYEQYF. The CDR3 coding sequence is TGTGCCAGCAGTTTATTGGCGGGAGCCACCTACGAGCAGTACTTC.

This clonotype was observed a few times. The chain is built from TRBV9 and TRBJ2-5; D is perhaps TRBD1 (6 bases). Trimming took 0 bases from V and 4 from J, leaving 16 bases between them. Germline V gene lookup returns CDR1 SGDLS and CDR2 YYNGEE. CDR3 size: 16 residues. The CDR3 here is CASSVALGDTGETQYF. Written as DNA, the CDR3 is TGTGCCAGCAGCGTAGCGTTAGGGGACACAGGAGAGACCCAGTACTTC.

This clonotype was counted at least ten times. The chain joins TRBV2 to TRBJ2-1; D uncertain. The CDR3 length is 12 residues. The V and J ends lost 0 bases and 8 bases respectively, with 5 bases between them. CDR1 SNHLY and CDR2 FYNNEI come from the germline V gene. The CDR3 DNA sequence: TGTGCCAGCAGTGAAGCAGGGCATGAGCAGTTCTTC. Its protein is CASSEAGHEQFF. The complete variable domain, with remaining parts taken from reference TRBV2 and TRBJ2-1, reads EPEVTQTPSHQVTQMGQEVILRCVPISNHLYFYWYRQILGQKVEFLVSFYNNEISEKSEIFDDQFSVERPDGSNFTLKIRSTKLEDSAMYFCASSEAGHEQFFGPGTRLTVL.

V and J are TRBV6-2 or TRBV6-3 and TRBJ2-2; TRBD1 might be the D (6 bases). Germline V gene sequence: CDR1 MNHEY, CDR2 SVGEGT. The CDR3 contains 16 residues. The V end lost 0 bases, the J end lost 5 bases, and 13 bases lay between the germline ends. CDR3 region: CASSYSQGLITGELFF. The CDR3 DNA sequence: TGTGCCAGCAGTTACTCCCAGGGGTTAATAACCGGGGAGCTGTTTTTT.

The table lists this clonotype with many counts. The chain uses TRBV6-1 and TRBJ2-1, with D hard to call. This CDR3 is 16 amino acids long. Deletions cut 3 bases from V and 0 bases from J, with 12 bases between. Germline V gene sequence: CDR1 MNHNS, CDR2 SASEGT. The CDR3 reads CASSDLRLGSYNEQFF. Here the CDR3 DNA reads TGTGCCAGCAGTGACCTTCGACTGGGCTCCTACAATGAGCAGTTCTTC.

The chain has TRBV6-5 and TRBJ1-1; TRBD1 is a possible D gene (5 bases). Germline V gene sequence: CDR1 MNHEY, CDR2 SVGAGI. The CDR3 contains 14 residues. Trimming removed 2 bases at V and 0 bases at J, with 7 bases between. In DNA form, the CDR3 reads TGTGCCAGCAGTTACCAGGGCTTGAACACTGAAGCTTTCTTT. It specifies CASSYQGLNTEAFF.

This clonotype showed up just a few times. This rearrangement joins TRBV19 to TRBJ1-1, with D perhaps TRBD1 (5 bases). This CDR3 comprises 13 residues. V lost 4 bases and J 4 bases, leaving 10 bases between the germline ends. Germline-derived CDR1 and CDR2 are LNHDA and SQIVND (reference sequence). CDR3 bases: TGTGCCAGTAGTAGGACAAGGGGCACTGAAGCTTTCTTT. This encodes CASSRTRGTEAFF.

In this sample, this clonotype turned up many times. The CDR3 nucleotides read TGTGCCAGCAGTCACCCCGGGACGACGGTATATGAGCAGTTCTTC. Its translation: CASSHPGTTVYEQFF. The chain carries TRBV7-2 and TRBJ2-1, with D perhaps given as TRBD1 or TRBD2 (5 bases each). V was trimmed by 6 bases and J by 8 bases, leaving 20 bases between them. The CDR3 extends over 15 amino acids. Germline values: CDR1 SGHTA, CDR2 FQGNSA.

V usage is TRBV4-1 and J usage is TRBJ2-1, with 8 bases matching TRBD1. CDR3 size: 16 residues. The germline V gene has CDR1 MGHRA and CDR2 YSYEKL. Unmatched junction bases numbered 10, after V lost 4 bases and J lost 5 bases. CDR3 bases: TGCGCCAGCAGCCCGACCGGGACAGGAAGGAACAATGAGCAGTTCTTC. Protein sequence: CASSPTGTGRNNEQFF.

This clonotype has more than one count but fewer than ten. The CDR3 region has the DNA TGTGCCAGCAGTTACAGGGACTCCGCCACAGATACGCAGTATTTT. It codes for CASSYRDSATDTQYF. This sequence joins TRBV6-6 and TRBJ2-3; weak D call: TRBD2 (6 bases). Germline V gene sequence: CDR1 MNHNY, CDR2 SVGAGI (reference sequence). Trimming took off 2 bases at V and 2 bases at J, with 11 bases between the two ends. CDR3 size: 15 residues.

The DNA for the CDR3 is TGCAGTGCGGGGGACTCCTACGAGCAGTACTTC. It encodes CSAGDSYEQYF. The chain carries TRBV20-1 and TRBJ2-7, with D perhaps assigned TRBD1 or TRBD2 (5 bases each). The CDR3 runs to 11 residues. V was clipped by 6 bases and J by 0 bases, with 6 bases between them. Germline-derived CDR1 and CDR2 are DFQATT and SNEGSKA (reference sequence).